Below are 4 T cell receptor beta chains sequenced from a single sample in a study of shared T cell receptors in the human thymus. Clones were sequenced by immunoSEQ multiplex PCR, and TCRdb holds only the in-frame ones, with some missing. Among approximately 660,000 clones listed, approximately 90% were seen once. The same sample was also studied in work on human thymus T cells.

The sequencing input was thymocytes. The receptors originated from a boy under three years old with a congenital heart defect.

The V gene is TRBV29-1, the J gene TRBJ2-1; perhaps TRBD2 as D (5 bases). CDR3 size: 17 residues. The V and J ends lost 2 bases and 1 base respectively, with 18 bases between them. Germline CDR1 and CDR2: SQVTM and ANQGSEA. The CDR3 sequence: CSVEPTRGSRSYNEQFF. The CDR3, as DNA: TGCAGCGTTGAACCCACTAGAGGGAGTAGGTCCTACAATGAGCAGTTCTTC.

The chain combines TRBV5-6 with TRBJ1-5; 9 bases are shared with TRBD1. Germline V gives CDR1 SGHDT, CDR2 YYEEEE. This CDR3 comprises 15 residues. Trimming removed 3 bases from V and 2 bases from J; junction bases left unmatched: 3. The CDR3 spells CASSSRDRGNQPQHF. As DNA, the CDR3 is TGTGCCAGCAGCTCCCGGGACAGGGGCAATCAGCCCCAGCATTTT.

The J gene is TRBJ1-2, the V gene TRBV19; a possible D gene is TRBD1 (5 bases). The CDR3 covers 17 residues. Germline loops: CDR1 LNHDA, CDR2 SQIVND (reference sequence). The V and J ends lost 0 bases and 6 bases respectively, with 20 bases between them. CDR3 region: CASSIDPPTGRKNGYTF. The CDR3 bases are TGTGCCAGTAGTATAGATCCCCCTACAGGCCGCAAAAATGGCTACACCTTC.

This chain uses TRBV11-2 with TRBJ1-4; TRBD1 is a possible D gene (5 bases). Germline lookup yields CDR1 SGHAT and CDR2 FQNNGV. The CDR3 spans 16 residues. The germline V and J ends were trimmed by 0 bases and 8 bases, with 16 bases remaining between them. The CDR3 coding sequence is TGTGCCAGCAGCTTAGATCTGGGGCAGGTGGAGGAAAAACTGTTTTTT. Residues: CASSLDLGQVEEKLFF.